This T cell receptor beta chain was observed in a study of cytomegalovirus exposure and HLA in healthy donors. Germline trimming cut 0 bases from V and 5 bases from J; bases unmatched to any gene: 4. Per the germline V gene, CDR1 is SGDLS and CDR2 is YYNGEE. This CDR3 comprises 14 residues. Donors likely had unrecorded immune exposures despite being nominally healthy when sampled. Primers for the PCR totalled 60 Vbeta and 13 Jbeta. Assay: immunoSEQ multiplex PCR; the TCRdb copy retains only in-frame clones and omits some. The sample includes approximately 130,000 clones, around 77% of them seen just once.

The sequenced material came from PBMCs. The chain couples TRBV9 to TRBJ1-1, with TRBD1 matching 7 bases. The receptor comes from a man aged 50-60 years in good health and CMV-seronegative. The CDR3 loop reads CASSVEMTGTEAFF. The CDR3 nucleotides are TGTGCCAGCAGCGTAGAGATGACAGGGACTGAAGCTTTCTTT. Looking up the rest from reference TRBV9 and TRBJ1-1 gives the full variable domain: DSGVTQTPKHLITATGQRVTLRCSPRSGDLSVYWYQQSLDQGLQFLIQYYNGEERAKGNILERFSAQQFPDLHSELNLSSLELGDSALYFCASSVEMTGTEAFFGQGTRLTVV.